This T cell receptor beta chain was sequenced for a study of shared clonotypes between healthy human individuals. Running of the assay took place at deep level. In the authors' methods: Owing to the provision of junction-only sequences devoid of quality scores by immunoSEQ, filtering differed. Produced via immunoSEQ multiplex PCR; TCRdb's table is partial and in-frame only. V and J calls and clone size are given by that table; D and trimming were obtained from the DNA. Of some 580,000 clones listed, more than 95% were seen once; the top ten hold 0.3%. Study outcomes and limitations: Generally, estimated richness proved larger in naive subsets than it did in memory subsets. Rarefaction showed sorted-subset sequencing was incomplete despite large depth.

CDR1 is SEHNR, CDR2 FQNEAQ, per germline (reference sequence). The CDR3 extends over 15 amino acids. Losses at the gene ends were 4 bases for V and 5 bases for J; bases not matched to a gene: 5. CD45RO-negative, CCR7-positively selected cells formed the naive CD8 fraction, excluding terminally differentiated effector memory CD45RA+ cells. On this clone itself: Its antigen remains unknown.

This chain joins TRBV7-9 and TRBJ2-1; TRBD1 aligns across 10 bases. The sample consisted of naive CD8+ T cells sorted from blood. The sequence derives from a man younger than 45 in good health. CDR3 nucleotides: TGTGCCAGCAGCTACGGACAGGGGGTCAACAATGAGCAGTTCTTC. Translated: CASSYGQGVNNEQFF.